The 10 T cell receptor beta chains listed next were all sequenced from one sample in a study of cytomegalovirus exposure and HLA in healthy donors. The primer mix had 60 Vbeta and 13 Jbeta primers. The assay was immunoSEQ multiplex PCR, and TCRdb's table has in-frame clones only and misses some. The table has about 160,000 clones, about four fifths seen once. The sample taken for sequencing was PBMCs. All receptors come from a male donor in good health and CMV-seronegative.

As DNA, the CDR3 is TGTGCCAGCAGCGTCTCCTCCACCGGGGAGCTGTTTTTT. Protein product: CASSVSSTGELFF. V usage is TRBV9 and J usage is TRBJ2-2; D gene ambiguous. Trimming took 2 bases from V and 4 from J, leaving 6 bases between them. CDR1 SGDLS and CDR2 YYNGEE come from the germline V gene. CDR3 length: 13 residues.

The chain uses TRBV19 and TRBJ1-4, with 9 bases aligning to TRBD1. Trimming cost V 6 bases and J 5 bases; bases outside gene matches: 4. CDR3 length: 14 residues. Per germline, CDR1 LNHDA and CDR2 SQIVND (reference sequence). This CDR3 reads CASSLGTGNEKLFF. In DNA form, the CDR3 reads TGTGCCAGTAGCCTGGGGACAGGGAATGAAAAACTGTTTTTT.

The CDR3 here is CASSLGQTNTEAFF. For the CDR3, the DNA is TGCGCCAGCAGCTTGGGACAGACGAACACTGAAGCTTTCTTT. This chain joins TRBV5-1 and TRBJ1-1; a possible D gene is TRBD1 (5 bases). Germline CDR1 SGHRS, CDR2 YFSETQ. V was cut by 0 bases and J by 1 base, with 7 bases left in between. The CDR3 covers 14 residues.

The chain carries TRBV30 and TRBJ2-2, with D unresolved. Trimming pared 0 bases from V and 3 bases from J, leaving 11 bases between. In germline, CDR1 is GTSNPN, CDR2 SVGIG (reference sequence). This CDR3 comprises 15 residues. The CDR3 DNA reads as TGTGCCTGGAGTGTACACGGAGTTTACACCGGGGAGCTGTTTTTT. The encoded protein is CAWSVHGVYTGELFF.

This sequence joins TRBV5-4 and TRBJ2-3; D is possibly TRBD2 (5 bases). Germline V gene data show CDR1 as SGHNT and CDR2 as YYREEE (reference sequence). Trimming removed 0 bases at V and 5 bases at J, with 7 bases between. CDR3 length: 13 residues. CDR3 residues: CASSLGGRDTQYF. The CDR3 DNA reads TGTGCCAGCAGCTTGGGAGGGCGAGATACGCAGTATTTT.

The chain carries TRBV27 and TRBJ1-2; TRBD1 aligns across 7 bases. In germline, CDR1 is MNHEY, CDR2 SMNVEV (reference sequence). V trimming: 1 base; J trimming: 4 bases; junction bases outside the gene matches: 3. The CDR3 contains 14 residues. CDR3 sequence reads: CASSLYAGGYGYTF. CDR3 in DNA: TGTGCCAGCAGTTTATACGCAGGGGGCTATGGCTACACCTTC.

V gene TRBV28 combines with J gene TRBJ2-3; a weak D match, TRBD1 (6 bases). The CDR3 sequence is 13 residues long. Trimming left V 8 bases short and J 0 bases short, with 9 bases between. From germline, CDR1 is MDHEN and CDR2 SYDVKM. Here the CDR3 DNA reads TGTGCCAGCCACAGGGTCAGCACAGATACGCAGTATTTT. Translated: CASHRVSTDTQYF. The whole variable domain, remainder taken from reference TRBV28 and TRBJ2-3, is DVKVTQSSRYLVKRTGEKVFLECVQDMDHENMFWYRQDPGLGLRLIYFSYDVKMKEKGDIPEGYSVSREKKERFSLILESASTNQTSMYLCASHRVSTDTQYFGPGTRLTVL.

The chain links TRBV7-6 to TRBJ2-5, with a possible D match to TRBD1 (6 bases). V gave up 1 base and J gave up 8 bases, with 11 bases separating them. This CDR3 region has 13 residues. Germline V CDR1 and CDR2: SGHVS, FNYEAQ. The CDR3 DNA is TGTGCCAGCAGCTTAGAGAACAGGGTAACCCAGTACTTC. Translation gives CASSLENRVTQYF. The full variable domain, its missing parts supplied by reference TRBV7-6 and TRBJ2-5, is GAGVSQSPRYKVTKRGQDVALRCDPISGHVSLYWYRQALGQGPEFLTYFNYEAQQDKSGLPNDRFSAERPEGSISTLTIQRTEQRDSAMYRCASSLENRVTQYFGPGTRLLVL.

This chain uses TRBV14 with TRBJ2-5; TRBD1 might be the D (5 bases). With 6 bases removed from V and 7 bases from J, the gap between germline ends came to 15 bases. Germline V gene data show CDR1 as SGHDN and CDR2 as FVKESK. The CDR3 spans 13 residues. The CDR3 DNA is TGTGCCAGCAGTCTCAGGGCCCTGGGGACCCAGTACTTC. As protein: CASSLRALGTQYF.

This clone came up a few times. CDR3 DNA sequence: TGTGCCAGCAGTTACTTGGGGTCAGGGGAGACCCAGTACTTC. Translating it yields CASSYLGSGETQYF. The chain employs TRBV6-6 and TRBJ2-5; a weak D match, TRBD1 (5 bases). In germline, CDR1 is MNHNY, CDR2 SVGAGI (reference sequence). Trimming removed 1 base at V and 5 bases at J, with 11 bases between. The CDR3 has 14 amino acids.